The rows below give T cell receptor beta chains drawn from one sample of a study of blood T cell repertoires in COVID-19. The data were produced by immunoSEQ multiplex PCR, yet TCRdb's version contains in-frame clones alone and is incomplete. The sample has some 280,000 clones, approximately 86% seen once. Sequenced material: peripheral blood. The receptors shown here come from a woman aged 50 to 65 with active or convalescent COVID-19. CDR3s include the opening cysteine and the closing phenylalanine or tryptophan. The D gene is left open where the match is weak. Clone size is given for some rows only: seen once, a few or many times, or a class if the clone is expanded.

CDR3nt: TGTGCCAGCAGTGATACGGTCCCGGGAGCATCACCCCTCCACTTT
CDR3aa: CASSDTVPGASPLHF
v_gene: TRBV2
abundance: -
j_gene: TRBJ1-6
d_gene: -

CDR3nt: TGTGCCAGCAGGAAAGGGGGAACTAATGAAAAACTGTTTTTT
CDR3aa: CASRKGGTNEKLFF
v_gene: TRBV28
abundance: -
j_gene: TRBJ1-4
d_gene: -

CDR3nt: TGTGCCAGCAGCTTAGGGTGGGGCGGGAGCTACGAGCAGTACTTC
CDR3aa: CASSLGWGGSYEQYF
v_gene: TRBV7-2
abundance: -
j_gene: TRBJ2-7
d_gene: TRBD2

CDR3nt: TGTGCCAGTAGTGTGCGACACCTAAACCACAATGAGCAGTTCTTC
CDR3aa: CASSVRHLNHNEQFF
v_gene: TRBV19
abundance: -
j_gene: TRBJ2-1
d_gene: -

CDR3nt: TGTGCCAGCGGGTACGTGATTGGGGACAGGGAATTCTACGAGCAGTACTTC
CDR3aa: CASGYVIGDREFYEQYF
v_gene: TRBV28
abundance: once
j_gene: TRBJ2-7
d_gene: TRBD1

CDR3nt: TGTGCCAGCAGCCAGGATATACGGACAGGGTTTAGTGAGCAGTACTTC
CDR3aa: CASSQDIRTGFSEQYF
v_gene: TRBV4-2
abundance: many
j_gene: TRBJ2-7
d_gene: TRBD1

CDR3nt: TGTGCCAGCAGCTTAGATATTGGGGGCGATGAAGCTTTCTTT
CDR3aa: CASSLDIGGDEAFF
v_gene: TRBV7-9
abundance: -
j_gene: TRBJ1-1
d_gene: -

CDR3nt: TGTGCCAGCAGCCATCCCTCGGAGGGAAAGGCCCACGAGCAGTACTTC
CDR3aa: CASSHPSEGKAHEQYF
v_gene: TRBV5-4
abundance: few
j_gene: TRBJ2-7
d_gene: -

CDR3nt: TGTGCCAGTAGCGGGACAGGGGTAAGCTATGGCTACACCTTC
CDR3aa: CASSGTGVSYGYTF
v_gene: TRBV19
abundance: -
j_gene: TRBJ1-2
d_gene: TRBD1

CDR3nt: TGTGCCACCAGCAGAGGTACGGGGATGCCCTACGAGCAGTACTTC
CDR3aa: CATSRGTGMPYEQYF
v_gene: TRBV15
abundance: -
j_gene: TRBJ2-7
d_gene: -

CDR3nt: TGTGCCAGCTCACTACGGAGCAATCAGCCCCAGCATTTT
CDR3aa: CASSLRSNQPQHF
v_gene: TRBV2
abundance: -
j_gene: TRBJ1-5
d_gene: -

CDR3nt: TGTGCCAGTAGTCCTCACGGTCAGCCCCAGCATTTT
CDR3aa: CASSPHGQPQHF
v_gene: TRBV19
abundance: -
j_gene: TRBJ1-5
d_gene: -

CDR3nt: TGCAGCGTTGAAGTGACAGGGACGGGCGAAAAACTGTTTTTT
CDR3aa: CSVEVTGTGEKLFF
v_gene: TRBV29-1
abundance: -
j_gene: TRBJ1-4
d_gene: TRBD1

CDR3nt: TGCGCCAGCAGGAGTCAGGGGGCGGCAGGGGCCAACGTCCTGACTTTC
CDR3aa: CASRSQGAAGANVLTF
v_gene: TRBV5-1
abundance: -
j_gene: TRBJ2-6
d_gene: TRBD1

CDR3nt: TGTGCCAGCAGTCACAGTGATTCGTGGGGCTACACCTTC
CDR3aa: CASSHSDSWGYTF
v_gene: TRBV6-5
abundance: -
j_gene: TRBJ1-2
d_gene: -

CDR3nt: TGTGCCAGCAGCTTAATTGCGGCTAGCGGTTACAATGAGCAGTTCTTC
CDR3aa: CASSLIAASGYNEQFF
v_gene: TRBV7-3
abundance: once
j_gene: TRBJ2-1
d_gene: TRBD2

CDR3nt: TGTGCCAGCAGCCCCCGACTAGCGGGAGTTCGGTTCTTC
CDR3aa: CASSPRLAGVRFF
v_gene: TRBV3-1/TRBV3-2
abundance: -
j_gene: TRBJ2-1
d_gene: TRBD2

CDR3nt: TGTGCCAGCAGCTTCGGACTAGCGGGCACAGATACGCAGTATTTT
CDR3aa: CASSFGLAGTDTQYF
v_gene: TRBV7-9
abundance: -
j_gene: TRBJ2-3
d_gene: TRBD2

CDR3nt: TGCGCCAGCAGCTTGGGGGCAACGAGGGGCACAGATACGCAGTATTTT
CDR3aa: CASSLGATRGTDTQYF
v_gene: TRBV5-1
abundance: -
j_gene: TRBJ2-3
d_gene: -

CDR3nt: TGTGCTAGCAGCTCCAGCCCGGGGAATGAGCAGTTCTTC
CDR3aa: CASSSSPGNEQFF
v_gene: TRBV7-7
abundance: -
j_gene: TRBJ2-1
d_gene: -

CDR3nt: TGTGCCAGCAGTACCGGCAGGAACAGCTACGAGCAGTACTTC
CDR3aa: CASSTGRNSYEQYF
v_gene: TRBV28
abundance: -
j_gene: TRBJ2-7
d_gene: -

CDR3nt: TGTGCCAGCAGTTCGACAGGGAGGAACACTGAAGCTTTCTTT
CDR3aa: CASSSTGRNTEAFF
v_gene: TRBV27
abundance: -
j_gene: TRBJ1-1
d_gene: TRBD1

CDR3nt: TGTGCCAGCAGCCAAGAGATAACAGGGCAAGGCTACACCTTC
CDR3aa: CASSQEITGQGYTF
v_gene: TRBV14
abundance: few
j_gene: TRBJ1-2
d_gene: -

CDR3nt: TGTGCCAGCAGCTTAGCCGCAGGTTTCAATCAGCCCCAGCATTTT
CDR3aa: CASSLAAGFNQPQHF
v_gene: TRBV7-6
abundance: -
j_gene: TRBJ1-5
d_gene: -

CDR3nt: TGTGCCAGCAGCTTAGGCAGGGGGCGAGGGCAGCCCCAGCATTTT
CDR3aa: CASSLGRGRGQPQHF
v_gene: TRBV7-2
abundance: -
j_gene: TRBJ1-5
d_gene: TRBD1

CDR3nt: TGCGCCAGCAGCTTGGGACTTAGGGACTATGACAATGAGCAGTTCTTC
CDR3aa: CASSLGLRDYDNEQFF
v_gene: TRBV5-1
abundance: -
j_gene: TRBJ2-1
d_gene: TRBD2

CDR3nt: TGTGCCAGCAGCTTAGCGTCAGGGGGGAGGAATGAAAAACTGTTTTTT
CDR3aa: CASSLASGGRNEKLFF
v_gene: TRBV7-2
abundance: -
j_gene: TRBJ1-4
d_gene: TRBD1

CDR3nt: TGTGCCAGCAGTCACAGTTACGAGCAGTACTTC
CDR3aa: CASSHSYEQYF
v_gene: TRBV6-2/TRBV6-3
abundance: -
j_gene: TRBJ2-7
d_gene: -

CDR3nt: TGTGCCAGCAGCGTCTTCCGGACAGCGAACACCGGGGAGCTGTTTTTT
CDR3aa: CASSVFRTANTGELFF
v_gene: TRBV5-4
abundance: -
j_gene: TRBJ2-2
d_gene: -

CDR3nt: TGTGCCAGCAGGCCCCGGGGAGGGCCTACGGGGACCCAGTACTTC
CDR3aa: CASRPRGGPTGTQYF
v_gene: TRBV6-5
abundance: few
j_gene: TRBJ2-5
d_gene: TRBD2

CDR3nt: TGTGCCAGCAGTTACTCTAGCGTAACCTACAATGAGCAGTTCTTC
CDR3aa: CASSYSSVTYNEQFF
v_gene: TRBV6-5
abundance: -
j_gene: TRBJ2-1
d_gene: -

CDR3nt: TGTGCCATCAAAGCCGGGACTAGCGTCGGATTACACAATGAGCAGTTCTTC
CDR3aa: CAIKAGTSVGLHNEQFF
v_gene: TRBV10-3
abundance: -
j_gene: TRBJ2-1
d_gene: TRBD2

CDR3nt: TGTGCCAGCAGCTTCAGGGGATCGGGCACTGAAGCTTTCTTT
CDR3aa: CASSFRGSGTEAFF
v_gene: TRBV7-8
abundance: few
j_gene: TRBJ1-1
d_gene: -

CDR3nt: TGTGCCAGCAGCTTTCGGGGTGAAGACTCACCCCTCCACTTT
CDR3aa: CASSFRGEDSPLHF
v_gene: TRBV5-8
abundance: -
j_gene: TRBJ1-6
d_gene: -

CDR3nt: TGTGCCAGCAGCTTAGCAGGCTTAGGAGGCTCTGGAAACACCATATATTTT
CDR3aa: CASSLAGLGGSGNTIYF
v_gene: TRBV7-9
abundance: -
j_gene: TRBJ1-3
d_gene: -

CDR3nt: TGTGCCAGCAGCTCCGGAGGGCCGGGCACCGGGGAGCTGTTTTTT
CDR3aa: CASSSGGPGTGELFF
v_gene: TRBV5-5
abundance: -
j_gene: TRBJ2-2
d_gene: -

CDR3nt: TGTGCCAGCAGCCAATTGGGACTAGCGGGAGGTCATGAGCAGTTCTTC
CDR3aa: CASSQLGLAGGHEQFF
v_gene: TRBV3-1/TRBV3-2
abundance: -
j_gene: TRBJ2-1
d_gene: TRBD2

CDR3nt: TGTGCCAGCTCACTTGCCGGGGAAGTGTACGAGCAGTACTTC
CDR3aa: CASSLAGEVYEQYF
v_gene: TRBV19
abundance: -
j_gene: TRBJ2-7
d_gene: -

CDR3nt: TGCGCCAGCAGCTTCGCTCAGGGGTTTGGGGACACTGAAGCTTTCTTT
CDR3aa: CASSFAQGFGDTEAFF
v_gene: TRBV5-1
abundance: -
j_gene: TRBJ1-1
d_gene: -

CDR3nt: TGCGCCAGCAGCCAAGTCTCTGTGACGAGAAGGGGTTTTCAGCCCCAGCATTTT
CDR3aa: CASSQVSVTRRGFQPQHF
v_gene: TRBV4-1
abundance: -
j_gene: TRBJ1-5
d_gene: -

CDR3nt: TGCGCCAGCAGCCCTCTGGGGGGTCGTGGGCTCAATGAGCAGTTCTTC
CDR3aa: CASSPLGGRGLNEQFF
v_gene: TRBV4-1
abundance: -
j_gene: TRBJ2-1
d_gene: -

CDR3nt: TGTGCCAGCAGGACGGACAGGGTGATCACTGAAGCTTTCTTT
CDR3aa: CASRTDRVITEAFF
v_gene: TRBV2
abundance: -
j_gene: TRBJ1-1
d_gene: TRBD1

CDR3nt: TGCGCCAGCAGCTTTCCCGGGGGGGGAGAGACCCAGTACTTC
CDR3aa: CASSFPGGGETQYF
v_gene: TRBV5-1
abundance: -
j_gene: TRBJ2-5
d_gene: TRBD2

CDR3nt: TGTGCCAGCTCACCACCGAAAGCACAGGGGGTTTCACCCCTCCACTTT
CDR3aa: CASSPPKAQGVSPLHF
v_gene: TRBV18
abundance: -
j_gene: TRBJ1-6
d_gene: TRBD1

CDR3nt: TGCGCCAGCAGCCCCCGGGACAGGGGCTCTGGGGCCAACGTCCTGACTTTC
CDR3aa: CASSPRDRGSGANVLTF
v_gene: TRBV5-1
abundance: -
j_gene: TRBJ2-6
d_gene: TRBD1

CDR3nt: TGTGCCACCAGCCCACAGGGGGCAAGGGAGCAGTACTTC
CDR3aa: CATSPQGAREQYF
v_gene: TRBV24-1
abundance: -
j_gene: TRBJ2-7
d_gene: TRBD1

CDR3nt: TGTGCCAGCAGTCGCGCCCGACTAGCGGCCCTTGGAAACATTCAGTACTTC
CDR3aa: CASSRARLAALGNIQYF
v_gene: TRBV6-6
abundance: -
j_gene: TRBJ2-4
d_gene: TRBD2

CDR3nt: TGTGCCAGCAGCGTATTTGCCGGACAGGGTTTATACGAGCAGTACTTC
CDR3aa: CASSVFAGQGLYEQYF
v_gene: TRBV9
abundance: -
j_gene: TRBJ2-7
d_gene: TRBD1

CDR3nt: TGTGCCACCTCTCCGGGAGAATATGGCTACACCTTC
CDR3aa: CATSPGEYGYTF
v_gene: TRBV6-5
abundance: -
j_gene: TRBJ1-2
d_gene: -

CDR3nt: TGTGCCAGCAGCGTAGTCCAGGGAGGCACTGAAGCTTTCTTT
CDR3aa: CASSVVQGGTEAFF
v_gene: TRBV9
abundance: -
j_gene: TRBJ1-1
d_gene: -